Given below is one T cell receptor (beta chain) in context. Using immunoSEQ multiplex PCR, the repertoire was profiled, and TCRdb retains in-frame clones only, with some absent. The top ten hold approximately 1.6% of the sample, which has some 220,000 clones, around 94% seen once. This sample was included in a study of control samples from healthy donors and cancer patients. Trimming pared 6 bases from V and 1 base from J, leaving 10 bases between. Looked up from germline, CDR1 is SQVTM and CDR2 is ANQGSEA. The CDR3 is 13 amino acids. The chain combines TRBV29-1 with TRBJ1-5; D call uncertain. The sample was blood. The TCR originated in a man aged 50-59 years in good health. The CDR3 DNA sequence: TGCAGCGTCCGGACCGGGAGCAATCAGCCCCAGCATTTT. It codes for CSVRTGSNQPQHF. Looking up the rest from reference TRBV29-1 and TRBJ1-5 gives the full variable domain: SAVISQKPSRDICQRGTSLTIQCQVDSQVTMMFWYRQQPGQSLTLIATANQGSEATYESGFVIDKFPISRPNLTFSTLTVSNMSPEDSSIYLCSVRTGSNQPQHFGDGTRLSIL.